Below, 12 T cell receptor beta chains from the same sample are listed, as sequenced in a study of blood T cell repertoires in COVID-19. The data were produced by immunoSEQ multiplex PCR, yet TCRdb's version contains in-frame clones alone and is incomplete. The data hold about 200,000 clones, with around 83% observed a single time. Sequenced sample: peripheral blood. The receptors originated from a human donor in a cohort sampled during active COVID-19.

The rearrangement uses TRBV19 and TRBJ1-5; tentatively, D is TRBD1 (5 bases). The CDR3 contains 16 residues. CDR1 is LNHDA and CDR2 is SQIVND in the germline V gene (reference sequence). V lost 6 bases, J lost 3 bases, and 18 bases lay in between. The CDR3, as DNA: TGTGCCAGTAGATCGGGGGAGGGGAGCCTCAATCAGCCCCAGCATTTT. Its protein is CASRSGEGSLNQPQHF.

This chain links TRBV5-6 with TRBJ1-5, with a weak D call TRBD1 (6 bases). V gave up 0 bases and J gave up 0 bases, with 13 bases separating them. The germline CDR1 and CDR2 sequences are SGHDT and YYEEEE. The CDR3 is made up of 17 amino acids. CDR3: CASSLAGGLYSNQPQHF. The DNA of the CDR3 is TGTGCCAGCAGCTTGGCTGGGGGCCTCTATAGCAATCAGCCCCAGCATTTT.

This clone was seen only a few times. This rearrangement joins TRBV11-2 to TRBJ2-1, with D possibly TRBD1 on 5 matching bases. The CDR3 is 13 amino acids. Deletions cut 5 bases from V and 9 bases from J, with 14 bases between. CDR1 is SGHAT and CDR2 is FQNNGV in the germline V gene. In DNA, the CDR3 is TGTGCCAGCAGCATGACAGAAAAGAGTGAGCAGTTCTTC. Amino acids: CASSMTEKSEQFF.

The V and J genes are TRBV18 and TRBJ2-2; 8 bases fit TRBD2. Germline lookup yields CDR1 KGHSH and CDR2 LQKENI. The trim removed 4 bases at V and 5 bases at J, leaving 12 bases unmatched. The CDR3 contains 17 residues. In DNA form, the CDR3 reads TGTGCCAGCTCACTTCTGTGGAGCGGGAGTCGTACCGGGGAGCTGTTTTTT. This sequence encodes CASSLLWSGSRTGELFF.

The chain joins TRBV21-1 to TRBJ1-2; no DNA check was done on the table's D call, TRBD1. TRBV21-1 is a pseudogene. The CDR3 runs to 14 residues. The CDR3 sequence: CASSSGQAVYGYTF. Here the CDR3 DNA reads TGTGCCAGCAGCTCAGGACAAGCCGTCTATGGCTACACCTTC.

This rearrangement joins TRBV20-1 to TRBJ2-5; TRBD2 matches at 10 bases. V trimming: 3 bases; J trimming: 2 bases; junction bases outside the gene matches: 12. The CDR3 is 17 residues long. The germline V gene encodes CDR1 DFQATT and CDR2 SNEGSKA (reference sequence). CDR3 in amino acids: CSASRLAGTPIQETQYF. The CDR3 region has the DNA TGCAGTGCTAGTCGACTAGCGGGCACCCCTATACAAGAGACCCAGTACTTC.

The rearrangement joins TRBV4-1 to TRBJ2-7, with a weak D call TRBD2 (6 bases). CDR1 MGHRA and CDR2 YSYEKL come from the germline V gene. CDR3 length: 15 residues. The V and J ends lost 3 bases and 2 bases respectively, with 14 bases between them. The CDR3, as DNA: TGCGCCAGCAGCCACCTCGGGGGAGTAACCTACGAGCAGTACTTC. Amino acids: CASSHLGGVTYEQYF.

A few counts support this clone. The V gene is TRBV3-1 (or the pseudogene TRBV3-2), the J gene TRBJ2-1; 13 nucleotides line up with TRBD2. From germline, CDR1 is LGHDT and CDR2 YNNKEL (reference sequence). The CDR3 runs 16 residues. Trimming at V came to 5 bases and at J to 7 bases, leaving 8 bases not matched to a gene. The CDR3 DNA is TGTGCCAGCAGCGACCGGACTAGCGGGAGAGGGAATGAGCAGTTCTTC. Protein sequence: CASSDRTSGRGNEQFF.

This chain joins TRBV11-2 and TRBJ2-5, with no clear D. Germline lookup yields CDR1 SGHAT and CDR2 FQNNGV. The V and J ends lost 3 bases and 2 bases respectively, with 7 bases between them. The CDR3 contains 13 residues. Here the CDR3 DNA reads TGTGCCAGCAGCTTCGGGTTACAAGAGACCCAGTACTTC. Translating it yields CASSFGLQETQYF. Variable domain in full (rest from reference TRBV11-2 and TRBJ2-5): EAGVAQSPRYKIIEKRQSVAFWCNPISGHATLYWYQQILGQGPKLLIQFQNNGVVDDSQLPKDRFSAERLKGVDSTLKIQPAKLEDSAVYLCASSFGLQETQYFGPGTRLLVL.

This clone was seen a single time. The chain joins TRBV28 to TRBJ1-2, with D tentatively TRBD1 (6 bases). V lost 4 bases and J lost 7, with 16 bases in between. Per germline, CDR1 MDHEN and CDR2 SYDVKM. This CDR3 is 14 amino acids long. CDR3 nucleotides: TGTGCCAGCAGTTCCTCCCCAGGGGCGCTTGGCTACACCTTC. This translates into CASSSSPGALGYTF.

The chain couples TRBV5-1 to TRBJ2-6; 12 bases match TRBD1. Germline V gives CDR1 SGHRS, CDR2 YFSETQ. The V gene end was trimmed by 0 bases and the J gene end by 2 bases; junction bases not matched to a gene: 0. The CDR3 contains 17 residues. CDR3 protein: CASSLGDRGPGANVLTF. The DNA for the CDR3 is TGCGCCAGCAGCTTGGGGGACAGGGGGCCTGGGGCCAACGTCCTGACTTTC. The full variable domain, its missing parts supplied by reference TRBV5-1 and TRBJ2-6, is KAGVTQTPRYLIKTRGQQVTLSCSPISGHRSVSWYQQTPGQGLQFLFEYFSETQRNKGNFPGRFSGRQFSNSRSEMNVSTLELGDSALYLCASSLGDRGPGANVLTFGAGSRLTVL.

The rearrangement links TRBV30 to TRBJ2-7, with D uncertain. V was clipped by 7 bases and J by 4 bases, with 8 bases between them. Germline assignment: CDR1 GTSNPN and CDR2 SVGIG (reference sequence). This CDR3 spans 10 amino acids. This chain's CDR3 is CAYSVYEQYF. The CDR3 nucleotides are TGTGCCTATTCGGTATACGAGCAGTACTTC.